This T cell receptor (beta chain) was sequenced in a study of tumor-infiltrating lymphocytes in primary liver carcinoma. Study observations and caveats: Being bulk and unsorted, samples allowed no CD4+ and CD8+ repertoire comparison. The study found a significantly higher top-250-clone fraction in tumors than in blood (p = 0.039).

The study extracted blood RNA from unsorted whole blood and also extracted germline DNA. The patients carried chronic HBV infection and had received no treatment. From roughly 0.5 ug total RNA, TCR beta cDNA was generated with a primer in the constant region. Construction of TCR beta libraries relied on three successive nested multiplex PCR rounds employing slightly modified ARM-PCR. A C-beta reverse primer and TRBV1-TRBV30 forward primers served in each of the first two PCR rounds, at approximately 10 cycles apiece. TCRdb analysed the multiplex PCR reads with MiXCR anew, one entry per CDR3 protein. The profile shows about 350,000 distinct CDR3 sequences, less than 65% of them singletons. The germline V gene encodes CDR1 SGHAT and CDR2 FQNNGV. This CDR3 contains 11 residues. About this clonotype itself: Its antigen is not known. Germline is not matched at one junction end, which may reflect a read error.

The TCR originated in a man aged 40-49 years with primary liver carcinoma and hepatitis B virus infection. Sequencing was carried out using peripheral blood. The chain recombines TRBV11-2 with TRBJ2-7, with no clear D. Here the CDR3 reads CTSTENYEQYF. The CDR3 region has the DNA TGTACCAGCACGGAGAACTACGAGCAGTACTTC.